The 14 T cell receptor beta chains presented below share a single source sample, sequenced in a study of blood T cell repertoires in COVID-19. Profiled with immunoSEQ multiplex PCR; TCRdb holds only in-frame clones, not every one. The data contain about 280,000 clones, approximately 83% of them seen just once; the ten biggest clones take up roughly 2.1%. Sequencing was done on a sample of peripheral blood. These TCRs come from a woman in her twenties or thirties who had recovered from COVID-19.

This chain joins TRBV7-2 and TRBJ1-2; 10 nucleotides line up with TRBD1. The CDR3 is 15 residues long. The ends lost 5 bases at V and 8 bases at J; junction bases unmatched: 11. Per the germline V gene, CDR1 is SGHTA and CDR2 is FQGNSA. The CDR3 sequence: CASSPIGGQGTGYTF. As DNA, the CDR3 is TGTGCCAGCAGCCCGATTGGGGGACAGGGGACCGGCTACACCTTC.

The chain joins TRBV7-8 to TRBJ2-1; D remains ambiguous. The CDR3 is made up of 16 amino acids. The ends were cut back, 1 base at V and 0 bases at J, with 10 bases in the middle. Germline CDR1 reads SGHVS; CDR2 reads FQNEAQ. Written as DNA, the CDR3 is TGTGCCAGCAGCTTAGTCGCGAAAAGCTCCTACAATGAGCAGTTCTTC. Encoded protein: CASSLVAKSSYNEQFF.

CDR3 protein: CASSPKGVVEAFF. The CDR3 region has the DNA TGTGCCAGCTCACCAAAAGGGGTGGTTGAAGCTTTCTTT. This chain joins TRBV18 and TRBJ1-1; tentative D call: TRBD1 (5 bases). Per the germline V gene, CDR1 is KGHSH and CDR2 is LQKENI. The CDR3 covers 13 residues. Deletions cut 2 bases from V and 7 bases from J, with 11 bases between.

CDR3 sequence reads: CASSAWDTSTDTQYF. Written as DNA, the CDR3 is TGTGCCAGCAGTGCGTGGGACACAAGCACAGATACGCAGTATTTT. The J gene is TRBJ2-3, the V gene TRBV2; a possible D gene is TRBD1 (6 bases). V was clipped by 4 bases and J by 0 bases, with 11 bases between them. Germline CDR1 is SNHLY and CDR2 is FYNNEI. The CDR3 contains 15 residues.

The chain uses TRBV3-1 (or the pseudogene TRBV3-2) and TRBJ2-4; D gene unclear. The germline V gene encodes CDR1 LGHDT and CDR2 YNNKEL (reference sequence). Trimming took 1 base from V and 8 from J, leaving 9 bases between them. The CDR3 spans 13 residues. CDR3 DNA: TGTGCCAGCAGCCAAGTAGACACGCACATTCAGTACTTC. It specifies CASSQVDTHIQYF.

CDR3 protein: CSVESNEKLFF. The CDR3 DNA sequence: TGCAGCGTTGAGAGTAATGAAAAACTGTTTTTT. This chain connects TRBV29-1 to TRBJ1-4; D is ambiguous. This CDR3 is built from 11 residues. Germline CDR1 is SQVTM and CDR2 is ANQGSEA. The ends were cut back, 3 bases at V and 4 bases at J, with 3 bases in the middle.

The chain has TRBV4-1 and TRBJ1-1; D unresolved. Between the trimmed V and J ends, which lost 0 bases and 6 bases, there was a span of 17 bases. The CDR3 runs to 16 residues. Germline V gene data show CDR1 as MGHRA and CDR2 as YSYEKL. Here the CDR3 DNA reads TGCGCCAGCAGCCAAGATCTTGTAAGTTTAGAGGCTGAAGCTTTCTTT. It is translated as CASSQDLVSLEAEAFF.

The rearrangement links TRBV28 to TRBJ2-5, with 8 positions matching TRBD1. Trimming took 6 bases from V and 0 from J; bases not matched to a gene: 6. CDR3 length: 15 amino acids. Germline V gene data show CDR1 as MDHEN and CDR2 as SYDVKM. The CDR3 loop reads CASRTGQGNQETQYF. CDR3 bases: TGTGCCAGCAGGACCGGACAGGGCAACCAAGAGACCCAGTACTTC.

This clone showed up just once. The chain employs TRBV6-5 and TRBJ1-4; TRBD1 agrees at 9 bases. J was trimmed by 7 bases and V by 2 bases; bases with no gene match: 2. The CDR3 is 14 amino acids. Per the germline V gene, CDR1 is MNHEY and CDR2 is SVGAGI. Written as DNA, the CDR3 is TGTGCCAGCAGTTACGGGACAGGGAGTGAAAAACTGTTTTTT. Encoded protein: CASSYGTGSEKLFF.

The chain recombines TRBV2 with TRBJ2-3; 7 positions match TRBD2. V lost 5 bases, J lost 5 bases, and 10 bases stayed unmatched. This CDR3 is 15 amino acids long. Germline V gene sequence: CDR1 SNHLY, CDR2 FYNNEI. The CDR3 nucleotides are TGTGCCAGCAGTTACGGACTAGTTCTTGGAGATACGCAGTATTTT. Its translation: CASSYGLVLGDTQYF.

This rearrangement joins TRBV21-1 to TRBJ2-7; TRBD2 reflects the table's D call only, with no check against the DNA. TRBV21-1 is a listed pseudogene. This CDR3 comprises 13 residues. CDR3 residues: CASLTKGRVEQYF. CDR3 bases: TGTGCCAGCCTTACCAAGGGGAGGGTCGAGCAGTACTTC.

CDR3 amino acids: CATSRAQGLYGYTF. CDR3 DNA sequence: TGTGCCACCAGCAGAGCACAGGGCCTATATGGCTACACCTTC. This sequence joins TRBV15 and TRBJ1-2; possibly TRBD1 for D (6 bases). The length of the CDR3 is 14 residues. The V gene's germline CDR1 is LNHNV and CDR2 YYDKDF (reference sequence). Deletions cut 1 base from V and 5 bases from J, with 11 bases between.

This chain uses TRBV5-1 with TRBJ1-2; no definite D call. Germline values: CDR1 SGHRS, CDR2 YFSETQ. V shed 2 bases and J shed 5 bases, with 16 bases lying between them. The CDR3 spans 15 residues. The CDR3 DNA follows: TGCGCCAGCAGCTTCTCCCCGGACGGGGAGTATGGCTACACCTTC. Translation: CASSFSPDGEYGYTF.

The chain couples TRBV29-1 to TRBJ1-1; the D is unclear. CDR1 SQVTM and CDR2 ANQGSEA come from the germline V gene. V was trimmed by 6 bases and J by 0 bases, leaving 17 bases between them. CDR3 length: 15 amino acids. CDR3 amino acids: CSVPTHTVMNTEAFF. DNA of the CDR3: TGCAGCGTCCCCACCCATACAGTTATGAACACTGAAGCTTTCTTT.